Listed below are T cell receptor beta chains from one sample, sequenced in a study of cytomegalovirus exposure and HLA in healthy donors. The repertoire was sequenced with immunoSEQ multiplex PCR; TCRdb's copy has only in-frame clones and lacks some. Across about 150,000 clones, the top ten clones capture around 1.5% of the sample. Source material: PBMCs. Receptors originate from a woman aged 45 to 65 in good health and CMV-seronegative. Each CDR3 is given with its conserved first and last residue. A D gene is named only where the DNA matches it firmly.

length	J	D	V	DNA	CDR3
16	TRBJ1-4	.	TRBV27	TGTGCCAGCAGCTACTGGGGGGCGGGAGCTCGCGGAAAACTGTTTTTT	CASSYWGAGARGKLFF
11	TRBJ2-5	.	TRBV6-5	TGTGCCAGCAGGAAGCGAGAGACCCAGTACTTC	CASRKRETQYF
13	TRBJ2-2	.	TRBV10-2	TGCGCCAGCAGGGGCCTCAACACCGGGGAGCTGTTTTTT	CASRGLNTGELFF
16	TRBJ2-7	TRBD2	TRBV4-2	TGTGCCAGCAGCCGAGGACTAGCGGGCCGATCCTACGAGCAGTACTTC	CASSRGLAGRSYEQYF
15	TRBJ2-1	.	TRBV5-1	TGCGCCAGCAGCTTGGAGGGAGGAGGACACAATGAGCAGTTCTTC	CASSLEGGGHNEQFF
17	TRBJ2-2	TRBD1	TRBV4-2	TGTGCCAGCAGCCACGCTGGGACAGATCAGAACACCGGGGAGCTGTTTTTT	CASSHAGTDQNTGELFF
14	TRBJ1-4	TRBD1	TRBV13	TGTGCCAGCAGCTTCCGACAGGGCTGGGAAAAACTGTTTTTT	CASSFRQGWEKLFF
19	TRBJ1-1	TRBD1	TRBV4-1	TGCGCCAGCAGCCCTGACCGAGGGGTCGGCAGGGGGCGGAACACTGAAGCTTTCTTT	CASSPDRGVGRGRNTEAFF
14	TRBJ2-7	TRBD2	TRBV27	TGTGCCAGCAGCGTGACGGGGGGAGGGTCCGAGCAGTACTTC	CASSVTGGGSEQYF
15	TRBJ2-5	TRBD2	TRBV7-7	TGTGCCAGCAGCCTCCGACTAGCGGCCCAAGAGACCCAGTACTTC	CASSLRLAAQETQYF
19	TRBJ1-5	TRBD1	TRBV7-6	TGTGCCAGCAGCTTAAGGCCGGGACAGGGGGCCGGGAACAATCAGCCCCAGCATTTT	CASSLRPGQGAGNNQPQHF
19	TRBJ2-2	.	TRBV6-7	TGTGCCAGCAGTTACAGCTTCGGTATGGAGAAAGGCAGTACCGGGGAGCTGTTTTTT	CASSYSFGMEKGSTGELFF
15	TRBJ2-5	.	TRBV9	TGTGCCAGCAGCGAGGGACATCGACGACAAGAGACCCAGTACTTC	CASSEGHRRQETQYF
14	TRBJ1-2	TRBD1	TRBV5-1	TGCGCCAGCAGCACGGACAGGGTTAACTATGGCTACACCTTC	CASSTDRVNYGYTF
18	TRBJ1-6	.	TRBV27	TGTGCCACACACCAGGACAGACACTCTTTGTCCCTTAATTCACCCCTCCACTTT	CATHQDRHSLSLNSPLHF
16	TRBJ2-5	.	TRBV18	TGTGCCAGCCGCCGCCGAGAAGGGTCCGTGGAGGGGACCCAGTACTTC	CASRRREGSVEGTQYF
16	TRBJ2-5	.	TRBV12-5	TGTGCTAGTGGTTTGGGGCACGTGGGCAGAGCAGAGACCCAGTACTTC	CASGLGHVGRAETQYF
16	TRBJ2-3	TRBD1	TRBV7-9	TGTGCCAGCAGCTTAACGGGACAGGGGAACACAGATACGCAGTATTTT	CASSLTGQGNTDTQYF
16	TRBJ2-1	TRBD2	TRBV5-1	TGCGCCAGCAGCCCTGCCGGGACTAGCGGCTACAATGAGCAGTTCTTC	CASSPAGTSGYNEQFF
15	TRBJ1-6	TRBD1	TRBV7-9	TGTGCCAGCAGCTTAGGGGGACAGGGTAGGTCACCCCTCCACTTT	CASSLGGQGRSPLHF
12	TRBJ1-1	.	TRBV18	TGTGCCAGCTCAACAGCTAACACTGAAGCTTTCTTT	CASSTANTEAFF
17	TRBJ2-1	.	TRBV5-1	TGCGCCAGCAGCTTGGTCCCCACTAGAGTGGCGGGGAATGAGCAGTTCTTC	CASSLVPTRVAGNEQFF
16	TRBJ1-4	.	TRBV7-8	TGTGCCAGCAGCTTATCCACAGGGAGACAAAATGAAAAACTGTTTTTT	CASSLSTGRQNEKLFF
16	TRBJ1-2	.	TRBV9	TGTGCCAGCAGCGGGGGTGAAGGGGGAGCTAACTATGGCTACACCTTC	CASSGGEGGANYGYTF
19	TRBJ1-1	TRBD1	TRBV7-9	TGTGCCAGCAGCTTCCCCAACCGAAGGGACAGGGGGCGCGGGACTGAAGCTTTCTTT	CASSFPNRRDRGRGTEAFF
12	TRBJ1-5	.	TRBV28	TGTGCCAGCAGTCCCGGGAATGGGCCCCAGCATTTT	CASSPGNGPQHF
14	TRBJ2-3	TRBD2	TRBV7-3	TGTGCCAGCAGCCAGCGGGACTTCCGAGATACGCAGTATTTT	CASSQRDFRDTQYF
12	TRBJ2-7	TRBD1	TRBV28	TGTGCCAGCACGGGACAGAATTACGAGCAGTACTTC	CASTGQNYEQYF
13	TRBJ2-7	.	TRBV18	TGTGCCAGCTCAGGGCTCGACTCCTACGAGCAGTACTTC	CASSGLDSYEQYF
16	TRBJ2-3	TRBD1	TRBV9	TGTGCCAGCAGCGTTAGGACAGGGGATAGCACAGATACGCAGTATTTT	CASSVRTGDSTDTQYF
19	TRBJ2-2	TRBD1	TRBV27	TGTGCCAGCAGTTTAACCCCCGGGACAGTACACTTGAACACCGGGGAGCTGTTTTTT	CASSLTPGTVHLNTGELFF
11	TRBJ1-4	.	TRBV28	TGTGCCAGCCGTCTCCGTGAAAAACTGTTTTTT	CASRLREKLFF
14	TRBJ2-3	.	TRBV19	TGTGCCAGTGGGTTGGGGGCCCCAGCAGATACGCAGTATTTT	CASGLGAPADTQYF
15	TRBJ2-3	TRBD2	TRBV18	TGTGCCAGCTCATCCACTAGCGGGATAACAGATACGCAGTATTTT	CASSSTSGITDTQYF
14	TRBJ1-3	.	TRBV7-8	TGTGCCAGCAGCGCGGGGGTGACTGGAAACACCATATATTTT	CASSAGVTGNTIYF
15	TRBJ2-2	TRBD2	TRBV2	TGTGCCAGCAGTGAAAGTAGCGGGGGGACCGGGGAGCTGTTTTTT	CASSESSGGTGELFF
16	TRBJ2-1	.	TRBV25-1	TGTGCCAGCAGTGACCTAGGGGGAGTGGACTACAATGAGCAGTTCTTC	CASSDLGGVDYNEQFF
16	TRBJ2-5	.	TRBV6-6	TGTGCCAGCAGTAAAGAACCTCAGGACGGAGGGGAGACCCAGTACTTC	CASSKEPQDGGETQYF